This T cell receptor beta chain was sequenced for a study of T cells in Graves' hyperthyroidism and ophthalmopathy. Broader study findings: A 13 V-J model separated ophthalmopathy from stable hyperthyroidism.

The CDR3 consists of 13 residues. The V segment lost 6 bases and the J segment 7 bases; nucleotides outside the gene matches: 6. RNA transcripts gave rise to amplified TCR beta CDR3 regions. Researchers ran a first-round RT-PCR on the TCR CDR3 using the HTBI primer set. TCRdb fed the multiplex PCR reads into MiXCR, producing one record per CDR3 protein. The sample records about 710,000 distinct CDR3 sequences, approximately 16% being singletons. In regard to this clonotype: What it binds is not known.

The V gene is TRBV12-3 or TRBV12-4, the J gene TRBJ2-1; TRBD1 matches at 7 bases. The clonotype was recovered from a young man with Graves' hyperthyroidism. Sequenced material: blood. The CDR3 reads CASSPGQANEQFF. As DNA, the CDR3 is TGTGCCAGCAGCCCTGGACAGGCTAATGAGCAGTTCTTC.